This is a list of T cell receptor beta chains from one sample in a study of T cell responses to AZD1222 COVID-19 vaccine. Assay: immunoSEQ multiplex PCR; the TCRdb copy retains only in-frame clones and omits some. This sample has 150,000 or so clones, with just over 90% found just once. The material sequenced was peripheral blood, taken on day 0 of AZD1222 vaccination. The receptors were sampled from an adult in good health. CDR3s include the opening cysteine and the closing phenylalanine or tryptophan. D genes are given only for firm matches. Size tells how often a clone was seen (once, few, many) or the class of an expanded clone, and some rows leave it out.

cdr3_length | d_call | j_call | v_call | clone_size | cdr3_aa | cdr3_nt
12 | TRBD1 | TRBJ1-1 | TRBV20-1 | few | CSASGPQGAAFF | TGCAGTGCTAGTGGTCCCCAGGGGGCCGCTTTCTTT
15 | TRBD1 | TRBJ1-5 | TRBV7-8 | - | CASSSWTGGDQPQHF | TGTGCCAGCAGCTCCTGGACAGGGGGCGATCAGCCCCAGCATTTT
15 | TRBD1 | TRBJ1-2 | TRBV9 | - | CASSVVTGVNYGYTF | TGTGCCAGCAGCGTAGTGACAGGGGTGAACTATGGCTACACCTTC
13 | - | TRBJ1-1 | TRBV2 | - | CASSESTDYEAFF | TGTGCCAGCAGTGAATCGACGGACTATGAAGCTTTCTTT
14 | TRBD1 | TRBJ1-2 | TRBV5-4 | - | CASSINRGRHGYTF | TGTGCCAGCAGCATCAACAGGGGGCGGCATGGCTACACCTTC
13 | - | TRBJ1-3 | TRBV6-5 | - | CASRMTAGNTIYF | TGTGCCAGCAGAATGACAGCCGGAAACACCATATATTTT
17 | TRBD2 | TRBJ2-2 | TRBV27 | - | CASSLGLAGGPTGELFF | TGTGCCAGCAGTTTGGGACTAGCGGGGGGGCCCACCGGGGAGCTGTTTTTT
16 | TRBD1 | TRBJ2-3 | TRBV2 | few | CASSEDTGGVRDTQYF | TGTGCCAGCAGTGAAGATACAGGGGGAGTGAGAGATACGCAGTATTTT
15 | - | TRBJ1-2 | TRBV4-3 | - | CASSQEYTGHYGYTF | TGCGCCAGCAGCCAAGAATATACGGGGCACTATGGCTACACCTTC
15 | - | TRBJ1-4 | TRBV15 | - | CATSRVSATNEKLFF | TGTGCCACCAGCAGAGTTTCCGCAACTAATGAAAAACTGTTTTTT
15 | - | TRBJ1-3 | TRBV7-8 | - | CASSLVGEAGNTIYF | TGTGCCAGCAGCTTAGTTGGGGAGGCTGGAAACACCATATATTTT
14 | TRBD1 | TRBJ2-1 | TRBV7-9 | - | CASSSGGLIDEQFF | TGTGCCAGCAGCTCAGGGGGCTTAATCGATGAGCAGTTCTTC
15 | - | TRBJ1-2 | TRBV7-2 | - | CASSLAGNLAGGYTF | TGTGCCAGCAGCTTAGCGGGCAATCTCGCCGGTGGCTACACCTTC
15 | - | TRBJ1-3 | TRBV6-5 | - | CASRPRDLEGNTIYF | TGTGCCAGCAGGCCCAGGGACCTTGAGGGAAACACCATATATTTT
16 | TRBD2 | TRBJ2-1 | TRBV6-4 | - | CASSPGTSGGVNEQFF | TGTGCCAGCAGTCCCGGGACTAGCGGGGGCGTGAATGAGCAGTTCTTC
14 | - | TRBJ2-5 | TRBV2 | - | CASSLRDNQETQYF | TGTGCCAGCAGCCTCCGGGACAACCAAGAGACCCAGTACTTC
14 | - | TRBJ2-7 | TRBV11-2 | - | CASSLDRVAYEQYF | TGTGCCAGCAGCTTAGATCGAGTAGCCTACGAGCAGTACTTC
16 | TRBD2 | TRBJ2-3 | TRBV9 | - | CASSVTTSGGVDTQYF | TGTGCCAGCAGCGTAACGACTAGCGGGGGTGTAGATACGCAGTATTTT
14 | TRBD1 | TRBJ2-5 | TRBV7-9 | - | CASSQGQGWETQYF | TGTGCCAGCAGCCAGGGACAGGGATGGGAGACCCAGTACTTC
17 | - | TRBJ1-4 | TRBV3-1/TRBV3-2 | - | CASSHGGGIATNEKLFF | TGTGCCAGCAGCCATGGGGGGGGGATAGCAACTAATGAAAAACTGTTTTTT
13 | - | TRBJ1-1 | TRBV7-9 | - | CASSSRASTEAFF | TGTGCCAGCAGCTCCAGGGCCAGCACTGAAGCTTTCTTT
15 | - | TRBJ2-3 | TRBV2 | - | CASRDPGSLTDTQYF | TGTGCCAGCAGAGATCCGGGAAGTTTGACAGATACGCAGTATTTT
14 | - | TRBJ1-6 | TRBV11-3 | few | CASSLSRGNSPLHF | TGTGCCAGCAGCTTATCCAGGGGAAATTCACCCCTCCACTTT
16 | TRBD2 | TRBJ2-1 | TRBV28 | - | CASSGGGYTFYNEQFF | TGTGCCAGCAGTGGGGGGGGGTACACGTTCTACAATGAGCAGTTCTTC
17 | - | TRBJ2-1 | TRBV28 | - | CASSTTSPWTTDNEQFF | TGTGCCAGCAGCACGACCTCCCCTTGGACTACCGACAATGAGCAGTTCTTC
13 | - | TRBJ1-1 | TRBV30 | - | CAWSHGVNTEAFF | TGTGCCTGGAGTCACGGGGTGAACACTGAAGCTTTCTTT
12 | - | TRBJ1-2 | TRBV11-2 | - | CASSLVRWGYTF | TGTGCCAGCAGCTTAGTCAGATGGGGCTACACCTTC
14 | - | TRBJ1-1 | TRBV5-1 | - | CASSLEGLGTEAFF | TGCGCCAGCAGCTTGGAGGGGTTGGGGACAGAAGCTTTCTTT
16 | TRBD1 | TRBJ2-4 | TRBV19 | - | CASSIDGGRGSNIQYF | TGTGCCAGTAGTATAGATGGGGGCAGGGGGTCGAACATTCAGTACTTC
13 | - | TRBJ1-6 | TRBV28 | - | CASKNSYNSPLHF | TGTGCCAGCAAGAACTCCTATAATTCACCCCTCCACTTT
14 | - | TRBJ1-1 | TRBV5-1 | - | CASSLDTGITEAFF | TGCGCCAGCAGCTTGGACACAGGGATCACTGAAGCTTTCTTT
15 | - | TRBJ1-1 | TRBV3-1/TRBV3-2 | - | CASSPLVVSGTEAFF | TGTGCCAGCAGCCCTTTAGTCGTGTCGGGCACTGAAGCTTTCTTT
15 | - | TRBJ2-1 | TRBV18 | - | CASSYAPWDHNEQFF | TGTGCCAGCTCCTACGCCCCATGGGACCACAATGAGCAGTTCTTC
15 | TRBD1 | TRBJ1-1 | TRBV28 | - | CASSPGTGQNTEAFF | TGTGCCAGCAGTCCTGGGACAGGGCAGAACACTGAAGCTTTCTTT
14 | - | TRBJ2-3 | TRBV24-1 | - | CATSDDIFTDTQYF | TGTGCCACCAGTGATGACATTTTCACAGATACGCAGTATTTT
15 | - | TRBJ1-2 | TRBV28 | - | CASREGVPANYGYTF | TGTGCCAGCAGGGAGGGAGTACCCGCTAACTATGGCTACACCTTC
14 | - | TRBJ1-5 | TRBV23-1 | - | CASSQSPRNQPQHF | TGCGCCAGCAGTCAATCGCCCAGAAATCAGCCCCAGCATTTT